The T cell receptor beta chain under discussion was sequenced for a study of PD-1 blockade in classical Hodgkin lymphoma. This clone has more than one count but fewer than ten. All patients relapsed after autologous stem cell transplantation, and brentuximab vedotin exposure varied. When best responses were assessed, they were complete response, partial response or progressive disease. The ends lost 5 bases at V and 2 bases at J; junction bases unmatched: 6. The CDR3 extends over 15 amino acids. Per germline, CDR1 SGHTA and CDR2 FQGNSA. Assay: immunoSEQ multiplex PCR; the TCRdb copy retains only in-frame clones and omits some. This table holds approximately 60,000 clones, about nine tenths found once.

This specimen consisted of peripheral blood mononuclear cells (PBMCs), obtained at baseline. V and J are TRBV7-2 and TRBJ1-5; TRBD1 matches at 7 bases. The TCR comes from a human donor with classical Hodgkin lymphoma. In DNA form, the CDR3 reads TGTGCCAGCAGCCGGACAGGCGAGGGCAATCAGCCCCAGCATTTT. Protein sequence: CASSRTGEGNQPQHF. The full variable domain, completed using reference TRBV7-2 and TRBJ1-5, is GAGVSQSPSNKVTEKGKDVELRCDPISGHTALYWYRQSLGQGLEFLIYFQGNSAPDKSGLPSDRFSAERTGGSVSTLTIQRTQQEDSAVYLCASSRTGEGNQPQHFGDGTRLSIL.